The clone carrying this T cell receptor (beta chain) was observed a few times. Its antigen is currently unknown. A sample-barcoded 5' primer and a J-beta primer mix were used in a second PCR of roughly 7 to 11 cycles. TCRdb recomputed calls from the 5' RACE reads with MiXCR, one row per CDR3 protein. Of 1.5 million to 2 million distinct CDR3 sequences in the sample, roughly 32% were seen once. The record originates from a study of blood T cells in healthy people across ages. Study conclusions and caveats: The percentage of naive T cells correlated strongly with TCR beta diversity. There were more naive CD4+ cells and higher diversity in long-lived donors than in aged donors.

Trimming took off 1 base at V and 3 bases at J, with 6 bases between the two ends. Per the germline V gene, CDR1 is LGHDT and CDR2 is YNNKEL (reference sequence). This CDR3 contains 13 residues. The V and J genes are TRBV3-1 and TRBJ2-5; no reliable D call. The sequence came from a young woman in good health. Sequencing used blood. For the CDR3, the DNA is TGTGCCAGCAGCCAAGGTAGTAAAGAGACCCAGTACTTC. Its protein product is CASSQGSKETQYF.